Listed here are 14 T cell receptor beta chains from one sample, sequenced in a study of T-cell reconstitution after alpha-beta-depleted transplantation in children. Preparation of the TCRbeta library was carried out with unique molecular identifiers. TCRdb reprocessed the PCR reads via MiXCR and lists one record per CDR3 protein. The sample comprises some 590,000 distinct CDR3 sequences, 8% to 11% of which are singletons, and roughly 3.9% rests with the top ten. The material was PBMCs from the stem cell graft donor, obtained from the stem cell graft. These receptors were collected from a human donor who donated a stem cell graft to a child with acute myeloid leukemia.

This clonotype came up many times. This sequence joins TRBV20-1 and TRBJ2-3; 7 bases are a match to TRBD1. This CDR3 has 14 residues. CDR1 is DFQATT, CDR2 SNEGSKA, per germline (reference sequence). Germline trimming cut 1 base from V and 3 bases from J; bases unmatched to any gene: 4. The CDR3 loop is CSARVTGKTDTQYF. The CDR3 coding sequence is TGCAGTGCTAGAGTGACAGGGAAAACAGATACGCAGTATTTT.

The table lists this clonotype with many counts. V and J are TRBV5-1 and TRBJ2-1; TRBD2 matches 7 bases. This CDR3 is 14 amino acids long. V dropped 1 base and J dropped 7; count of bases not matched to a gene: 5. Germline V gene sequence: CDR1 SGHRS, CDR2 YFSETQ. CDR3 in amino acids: CASSLSPSGNEQFF. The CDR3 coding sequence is TGCGCCAGCAGCTTGAGTCCTAGCGGTAATGAGCAGTTCTTC.

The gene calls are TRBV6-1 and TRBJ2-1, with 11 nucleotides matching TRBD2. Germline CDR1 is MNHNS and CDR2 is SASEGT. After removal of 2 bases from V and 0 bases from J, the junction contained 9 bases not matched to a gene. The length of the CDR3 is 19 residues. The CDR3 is CASSELGLAGGGSYNEQFF. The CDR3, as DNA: TGTGCCAGCAGTGAATTGGGGCTAGCGGGAGGAGGCTCCTACAATGAGCAGTTCTTC.

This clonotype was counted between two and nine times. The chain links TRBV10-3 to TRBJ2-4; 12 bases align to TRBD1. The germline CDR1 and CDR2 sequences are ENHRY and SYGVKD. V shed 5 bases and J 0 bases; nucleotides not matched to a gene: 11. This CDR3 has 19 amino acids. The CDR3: CAISPRGQGASVAKNIQYF. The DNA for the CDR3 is TGTGCCATCAGTCCCCGGGGACAGGGGGCGTCGGTAGCCAAAAACATTCAGTACTTC.

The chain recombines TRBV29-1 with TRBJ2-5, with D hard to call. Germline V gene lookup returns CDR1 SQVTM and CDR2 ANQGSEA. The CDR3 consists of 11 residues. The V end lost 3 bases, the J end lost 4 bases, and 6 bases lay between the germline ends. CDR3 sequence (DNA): TGCAGCGTTGATTGGGGAGAGACCCAGTACTTC. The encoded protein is CSVDWGETQYF. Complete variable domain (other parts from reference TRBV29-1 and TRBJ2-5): SAVISQKPSRDICQRGTSLTIQCQVDSQVTMMFWYRQQPGQSLTLIATANQGSEATYESGFVIDKFPISRPNLTFSTLTVSNMSPEDSSIYLCSVDWGETQYFGPGTRLLVL.

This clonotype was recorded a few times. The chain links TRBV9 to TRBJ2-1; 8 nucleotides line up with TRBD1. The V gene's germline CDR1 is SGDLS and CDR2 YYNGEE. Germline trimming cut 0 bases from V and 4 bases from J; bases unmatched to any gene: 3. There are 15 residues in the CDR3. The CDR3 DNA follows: TGTGCCAGCAGCGTAGCGACAGGGGCGTACAATGAGCAGTTCTTC. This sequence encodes CASSVATGAYNEQFF.

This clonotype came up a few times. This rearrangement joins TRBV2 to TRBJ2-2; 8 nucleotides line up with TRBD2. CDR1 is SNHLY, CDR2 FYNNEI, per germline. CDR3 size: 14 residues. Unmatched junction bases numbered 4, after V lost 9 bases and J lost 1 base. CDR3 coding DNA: TGTGCCAGTGGGGGACTAGTGAACACCGGGGAGCTGTTTTTT. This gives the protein CASGGLVNTGELFF.

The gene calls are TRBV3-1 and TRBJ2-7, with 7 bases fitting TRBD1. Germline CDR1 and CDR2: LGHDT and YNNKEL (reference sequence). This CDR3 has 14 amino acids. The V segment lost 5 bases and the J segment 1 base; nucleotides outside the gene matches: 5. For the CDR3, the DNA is TGTGCCAGCAGCGCCCGGGACAGTTCCTACGAGCAGTACTTC. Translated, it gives CASSARDSSYEQYF.

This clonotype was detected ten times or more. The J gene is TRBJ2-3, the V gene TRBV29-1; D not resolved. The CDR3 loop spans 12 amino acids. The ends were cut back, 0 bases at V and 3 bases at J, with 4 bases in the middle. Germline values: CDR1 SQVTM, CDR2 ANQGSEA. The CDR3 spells CSVEEGTDTQYF. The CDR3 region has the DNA TGCAGCGTTGAAGAGGGGACAGATACGCAGTATTTT.

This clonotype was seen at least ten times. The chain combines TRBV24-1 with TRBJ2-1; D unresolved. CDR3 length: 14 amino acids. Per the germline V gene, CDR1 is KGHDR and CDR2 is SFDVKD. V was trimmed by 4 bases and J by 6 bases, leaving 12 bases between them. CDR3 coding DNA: TGTGCCACCAGTGACCCCGGGCCCCCCAATGAGCAGTTCTTC. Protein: CATSDPGPPNEQFF.

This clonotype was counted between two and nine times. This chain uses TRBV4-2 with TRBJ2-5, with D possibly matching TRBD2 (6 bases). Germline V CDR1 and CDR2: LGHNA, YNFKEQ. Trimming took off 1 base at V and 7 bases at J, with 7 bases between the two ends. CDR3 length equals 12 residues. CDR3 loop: CASSQAEGTQYF. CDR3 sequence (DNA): TGTGCCAGCAGCCAAGCGGAGGGGACCCAGTACTTC.

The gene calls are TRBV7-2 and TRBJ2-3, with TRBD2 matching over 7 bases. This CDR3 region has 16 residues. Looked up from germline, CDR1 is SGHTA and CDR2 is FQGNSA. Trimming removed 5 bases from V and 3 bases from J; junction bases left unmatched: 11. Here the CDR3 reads CASSPREGGRTDTQYF. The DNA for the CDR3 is TGTGCCAGCAGCCCCCGGGAAGGCGGGAGAACAGATACGCAGTATTTT.

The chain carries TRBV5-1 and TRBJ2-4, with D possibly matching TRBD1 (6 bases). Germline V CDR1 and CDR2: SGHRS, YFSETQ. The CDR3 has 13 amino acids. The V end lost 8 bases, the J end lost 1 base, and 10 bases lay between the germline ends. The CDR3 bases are TGCGCCAGTGCCCAGGGGGCCAAAAACATTCAGTACTTC. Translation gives CASAQGAKNIQYF.

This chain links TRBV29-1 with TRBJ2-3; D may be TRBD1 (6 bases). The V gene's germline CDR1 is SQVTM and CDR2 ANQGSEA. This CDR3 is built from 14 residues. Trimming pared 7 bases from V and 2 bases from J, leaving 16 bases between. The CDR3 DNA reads TGCAGCGACCCGGACAGCAGCTCCACAGATACGCAGTATTTT. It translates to CSDPDSSSTDTQYF.